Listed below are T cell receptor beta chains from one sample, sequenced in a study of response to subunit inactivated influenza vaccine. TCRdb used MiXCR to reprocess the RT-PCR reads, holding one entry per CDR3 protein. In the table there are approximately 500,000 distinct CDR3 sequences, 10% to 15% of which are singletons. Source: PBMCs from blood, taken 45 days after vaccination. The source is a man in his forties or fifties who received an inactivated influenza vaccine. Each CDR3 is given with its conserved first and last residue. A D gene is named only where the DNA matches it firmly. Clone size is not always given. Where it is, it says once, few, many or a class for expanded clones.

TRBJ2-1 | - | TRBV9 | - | TGTGCCAGCAGCGTAGAGGGGGGGCTATCGAGCTCCTACAATGAGCAGTTCTTC | CASSVEGGLSSSYNEQFF
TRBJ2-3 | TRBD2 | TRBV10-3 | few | TGTGCCACCCGACTAGCGGGGGCAGGTGATACGCAGTATTTT | CATRLAGAGDTQYF
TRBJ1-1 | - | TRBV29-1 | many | TGCAGCGTTGCCACAAGATCTGGGGGCGAGTCGTCTGAAGCTTTCTTT | CSVATRSGGESSEAFF
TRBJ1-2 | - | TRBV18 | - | TGTGCCAGCTCACCATTTGACAAGACAGAGTATTGGGCTGGCTACACCTTC | CASSPFDKTEYWAGYTF
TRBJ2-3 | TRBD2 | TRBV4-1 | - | TGCGCCAGCAGCCGCGGGGGGCGCACAGATACGCAGTATTTT | CASSRGGRTDTQYF
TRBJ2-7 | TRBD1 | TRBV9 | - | TGTGCCAGCAGCGGGACAGGGCGTCGGGAGCAGTACTTC | CASSGTGRREQYF
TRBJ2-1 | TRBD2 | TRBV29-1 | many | TGCAGCGTTAGTACCCAGCGGGGCTACAATGAGCAGTTCTTC | CSVSTQRGYNEQFF
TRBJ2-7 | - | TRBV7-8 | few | TGTGCCAGCAGCTTAGGTTTGCGGCGGGACAACTACGAGCAGTACTTC | CASSLGLRRDNYEQYF
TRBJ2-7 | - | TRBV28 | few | TGTGCCAGCATGGGTCGAAGGGAGCCTACCTACGAGCAGTACTTC | CASMGRREPTYEQYF
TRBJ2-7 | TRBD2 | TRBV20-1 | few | TGCAGTGCTAGTAGGCTAGCGGGCTTCCCTTTCTCCTACGAGCAGTACTTC | CSASRLAGFPFSYEQYF
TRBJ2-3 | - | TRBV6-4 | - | TGTGCCAGCAGCCGAGAAGCGGCAGATACGCAGTATTTT | CASSREAADTQYF
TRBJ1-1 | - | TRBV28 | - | TGTGCCAGCACCCTAGGGTATGGAGCTTTCTTT | CASTLGYGAFF
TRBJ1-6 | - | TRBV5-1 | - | TGCGCCAGCAGCGCAACATGGGATTCACCCCTCCACTTT | CASSATWDSPLHF
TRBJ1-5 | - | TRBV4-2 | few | TGTGCCAGCAGCCAAGAGACGAATCAGCCCCAGCATTTT | CASSQETNQPQHF
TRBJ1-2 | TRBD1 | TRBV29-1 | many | TGCAGCGTTCAGACTAATGACAGGGCCTATGGCTACACCTTC | CSVQTNDRAYGYTF
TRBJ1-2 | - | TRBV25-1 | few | TGTGCCAGCAGTACCGGAGGAGTCTATGGCTACACCTTC | CASSTGGVYGYTF
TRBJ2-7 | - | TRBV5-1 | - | TGCGCCAGCAGCGCGGACAGCTCGGGGGGTTGGGGCGAGCAGTACTTC | CASSADSSGGWGEQYF
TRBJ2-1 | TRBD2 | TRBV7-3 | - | TGTGCCAGCAGCCTAGGTAGCGGGAGGGTTAAGCATGAGCAGTTCTTC | CASSLGSGRVKHEQFF
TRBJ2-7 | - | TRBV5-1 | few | TGCGCCAGCACGCCGGATGGGGTCCACGAGCAGTACTTC | CASTPDGVHEQYF
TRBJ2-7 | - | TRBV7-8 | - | TGTGCCAGCAGCTTACGACGGCTGACCTACGAGCAGTACTTC | CASSLRRLTYEQYF
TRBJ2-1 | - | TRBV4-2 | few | TGTGCCAGCAGCCTCAGCGCCGGGACCGACAATGAGCAGTTCTTC | CASSLSAGTDNEQFF
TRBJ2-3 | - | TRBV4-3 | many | TGCGCCAGCAGCCAAGAGGTCGCAGGGTCCATTACAGATACGCAGTATTTT | CASSQEVAGSITDTQYF
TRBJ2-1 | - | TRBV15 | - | TGTGCCACCAGCGTAGCGGTGAGCTCCTACAATGAGCAGTTCTTC | CATSVAVSSYNEQFF
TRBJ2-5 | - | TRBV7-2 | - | TGTGCCAGCAGCCCCATAGACGGGGCAGGGGAGACCCAGTACTTC | CASSPIDGAGETQYF